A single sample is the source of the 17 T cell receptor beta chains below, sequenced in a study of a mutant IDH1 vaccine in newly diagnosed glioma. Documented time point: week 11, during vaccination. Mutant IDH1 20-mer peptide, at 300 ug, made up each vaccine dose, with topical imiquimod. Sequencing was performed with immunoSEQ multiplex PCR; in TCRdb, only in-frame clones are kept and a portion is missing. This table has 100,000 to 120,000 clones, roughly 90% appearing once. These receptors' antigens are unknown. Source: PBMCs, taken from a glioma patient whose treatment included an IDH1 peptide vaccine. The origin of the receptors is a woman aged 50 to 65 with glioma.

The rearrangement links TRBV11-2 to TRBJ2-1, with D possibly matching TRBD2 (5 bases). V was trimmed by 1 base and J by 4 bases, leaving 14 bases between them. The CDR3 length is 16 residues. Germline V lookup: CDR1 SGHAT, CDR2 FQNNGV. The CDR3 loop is CASSLVDGIVYNEQFF. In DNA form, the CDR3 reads TGTGCCAGCAGCTTAGTCGACGGGATCGTGTACAATGAGCAGTTCTTC.

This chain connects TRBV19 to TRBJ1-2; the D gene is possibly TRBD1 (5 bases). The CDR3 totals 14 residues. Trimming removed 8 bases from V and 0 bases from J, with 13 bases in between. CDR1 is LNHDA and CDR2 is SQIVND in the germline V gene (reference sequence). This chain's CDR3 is CASQPQGANYGYTF. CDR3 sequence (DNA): TGTGCCAGTCAGCCCCAGGGAGCTAACTATGGCTACACCTTC.

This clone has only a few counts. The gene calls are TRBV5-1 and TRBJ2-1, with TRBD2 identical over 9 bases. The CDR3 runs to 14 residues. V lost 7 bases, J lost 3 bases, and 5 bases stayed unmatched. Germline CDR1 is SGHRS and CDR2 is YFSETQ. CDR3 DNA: TGCGCCAGCCGCTGGACTAGCGTCTACAATGAGCAGTTCTTC. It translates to CASRWTSVYNEQFF. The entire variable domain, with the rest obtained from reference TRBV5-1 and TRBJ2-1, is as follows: KAGVTQTPRYLIKTRGQQVTLSCSPISGHRSVSWYQQTPGQGLQFLFEYFSETQRNKGNFPGRFSGRQFSNSRSEMNVSTLELGDSALYLCASRWTSVYNEQFFGPGTRLTVL.

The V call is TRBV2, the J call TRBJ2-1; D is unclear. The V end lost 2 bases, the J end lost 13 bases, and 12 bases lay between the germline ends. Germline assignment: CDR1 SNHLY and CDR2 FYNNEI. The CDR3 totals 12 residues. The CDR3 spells CASSEYGSDQFF. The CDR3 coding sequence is TGTGCCAGCAGTGAATATGGGTCAGATCAGTTCTTC.

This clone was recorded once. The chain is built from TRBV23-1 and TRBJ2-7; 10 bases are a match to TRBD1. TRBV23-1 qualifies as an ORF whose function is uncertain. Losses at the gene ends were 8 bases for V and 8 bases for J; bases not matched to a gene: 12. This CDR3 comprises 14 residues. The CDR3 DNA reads TGCGCCAGCTCCCGGGACAGGGGCAACAGTCAGCAGTACTTC. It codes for CASSRDRGNSQQYF.

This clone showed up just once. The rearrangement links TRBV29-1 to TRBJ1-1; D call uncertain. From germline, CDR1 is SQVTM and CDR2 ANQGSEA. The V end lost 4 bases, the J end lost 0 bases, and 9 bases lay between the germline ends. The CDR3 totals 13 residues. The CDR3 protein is CSVGEGLNTEAFF. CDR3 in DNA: TGCAGCGTTGGTGAGGGTTTGAACACTGAAGCTTTCTTT.

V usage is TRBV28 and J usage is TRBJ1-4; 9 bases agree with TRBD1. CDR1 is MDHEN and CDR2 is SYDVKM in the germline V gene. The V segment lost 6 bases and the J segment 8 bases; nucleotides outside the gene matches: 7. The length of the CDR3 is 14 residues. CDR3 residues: CASRKRQGVEKLFF. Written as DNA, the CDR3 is TGTGCCAGCAGAAAACGACAGGGGGTGGAAAAACTGTTTTTT.

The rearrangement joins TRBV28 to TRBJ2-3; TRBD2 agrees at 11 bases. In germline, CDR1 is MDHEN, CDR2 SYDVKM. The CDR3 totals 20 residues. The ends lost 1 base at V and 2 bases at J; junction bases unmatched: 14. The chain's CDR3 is CASSLSGTSGSVDYTDTQYF. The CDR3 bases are TGTGCCAGCAGTTTATCCGGTACTAGCGGGAGTGTAGACTACACAGATACGCAGTATTTT.

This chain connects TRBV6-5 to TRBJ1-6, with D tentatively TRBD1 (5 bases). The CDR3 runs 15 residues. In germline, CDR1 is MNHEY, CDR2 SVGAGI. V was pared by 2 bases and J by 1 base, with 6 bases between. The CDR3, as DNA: TGTGCCAGCAGTTACGGGGGATCCTATAATTCACCCCTCCACTTT. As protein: CASSYGGSYNSPLHF.

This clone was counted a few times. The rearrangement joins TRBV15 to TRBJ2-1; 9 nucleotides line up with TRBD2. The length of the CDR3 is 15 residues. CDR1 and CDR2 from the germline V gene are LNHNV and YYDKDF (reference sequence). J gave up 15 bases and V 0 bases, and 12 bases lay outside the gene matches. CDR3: CATSRDSQGGRALFF. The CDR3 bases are TGTGCCACCAGCAGAGACTCCCAGGGCGGGAGGGCCCTGTTCTTC. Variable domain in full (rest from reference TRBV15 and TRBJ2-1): DAMVIQNPRYQVTQFGKPVTLSCSQTLNHNVMYWYQQKSSQAPKLLFHYYDKDFNNEADTPDNFQSRRPNTSFCFLDIRSPGLGDTAMYLCATSRDSQGGRALFFGPGTRLTVL.

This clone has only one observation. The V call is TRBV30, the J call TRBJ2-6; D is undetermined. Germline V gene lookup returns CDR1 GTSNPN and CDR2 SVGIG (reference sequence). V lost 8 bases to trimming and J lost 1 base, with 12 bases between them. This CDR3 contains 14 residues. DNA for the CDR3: TGTGCCCTCGGGTTCAAGTCTGGGGCCAACGTCCTGACTTTC. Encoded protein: CALGFKSGANVLTF.

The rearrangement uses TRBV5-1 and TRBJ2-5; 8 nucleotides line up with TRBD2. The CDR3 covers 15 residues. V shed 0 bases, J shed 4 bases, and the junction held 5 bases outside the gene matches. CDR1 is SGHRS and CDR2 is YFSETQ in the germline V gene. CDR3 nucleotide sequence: TGCGCCAGCAGCTTGGGCGGACTAGCTCTAGAGACCCAGTACTTC. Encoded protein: CASSLGGLALETQYF.

The CDR3 coding sequence is TGTGCCAGCAGGACCGGGACTCACTCCTACGAGCAGTACTTC. Protein: CASRTGTHSYEQYF. V usage is TRBV28 and J usage is TRBJ2-7, with D possibly matching TRBD2 (6 bases). Germline CDR1 and CDR2: MDHEN and SYDVKM. V lost 6 bases, J lost 0 bases, and 12 bases lay in between. The CDR3 consists of 14 residues.

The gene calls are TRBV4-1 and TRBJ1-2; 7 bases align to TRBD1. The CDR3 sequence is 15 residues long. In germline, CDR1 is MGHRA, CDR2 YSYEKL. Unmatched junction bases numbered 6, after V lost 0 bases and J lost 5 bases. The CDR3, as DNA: TGCGCCAGCAGCCAAGACCCCAGGGGGATTTATGGCTACACCTTC. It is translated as CASSQDPRGIYGYTF.

Here the CDR3 DNA reads TGTGCCAGTAGTCCCGGTGGGACGAACACTGAAGCTTTCTTT. Encoded protein: CASSPGGTNTEAFF. The V call is TRBV19, the J call TRBJ1-1, with a weak D call TRBD1 (5 bases). CDR3 length: 14 amino acids. Deletions cut 5 bases from V and 1 base from J, with 11 bases between. CDR1 LNHDA and CDR2 SQIVND come from the germline V gene (reference sequence).

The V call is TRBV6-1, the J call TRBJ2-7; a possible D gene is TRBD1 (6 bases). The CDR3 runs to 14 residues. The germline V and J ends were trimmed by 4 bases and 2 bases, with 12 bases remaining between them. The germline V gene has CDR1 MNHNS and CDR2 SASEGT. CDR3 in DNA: TGTGCCAGCAGTGCTTTACAGGGAGCCTACGAGCAGTACTTC. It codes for CASSALQGAYEQYF.

CDR3 DNA: TGTGCCAGCAGTGGACAGGCGGATCAGCCCCAGCATTTT. Protein product: CASSGQADQPQHF. The chain combines TRBV6-4 with TRBJ1-5; D perhaps matches TRBD1 (6 bases). Germline V lookup: CDR1 MRHNA, CDR2 SNTAGT. V lost 4 bases, J lost 5 bases, and 9 bases lay in between. This CDR3 has 13 residues.